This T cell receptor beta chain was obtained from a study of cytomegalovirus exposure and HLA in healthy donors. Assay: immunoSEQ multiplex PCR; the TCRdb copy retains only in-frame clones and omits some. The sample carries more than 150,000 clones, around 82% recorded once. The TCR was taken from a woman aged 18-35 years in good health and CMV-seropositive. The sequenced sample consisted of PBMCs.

The CDR3 nucleotides are TGCGCCAGCAGCCAAGTCCGAGCGGTACCCTTCCTGAACAATGAGCAGTTCTTC. Protein product: CASSQVRAVPFLNNEQFF. The chain has TRBV4-1 and TRBJ2-1; a weak D match, TRBD2 (5 bases). V was pared by 1 base and J by 5 bases, with 21 bases between. Germline-derived CDR1 and CDR2 are MGHRA and YSYEKL. CDR3 size: 18 residues.